The 16 T cell receptor beta chains given below trace back to one sample, sequenced in a study of T cells after yellow fever vaccination. From the 5' RACE reads, TCRdb called clonotypes with MiXCR, one entry per CDR3 protein. This sample has a few hundred thousand distinct CDR3 sequences, with roughly 11% found just once. Sample: PBMCs, taken on the day of the first yellow fever vaccination. The receptors originated from a man aged 18 to 30 who received the YFV17D yellow fever vaccine.

CDR3 DNA sequence: TGTGCCAGCAGTTCTAGCGGGGGGATCCAAGAGACCCAGTACTTC. The encoded protein is CASSSSGGIQETQYF. The chain links TRBV6-5 to TRBJ2-5; TRBD2 aligns across 11 bases. This CDR3 contains 15 residues. J gave up 1 base and V 4 bases, and 2 bases lay outside the gene matches. Germline V gene sequence: CDR1 MNHEY, CDR2 SVGAGI.

A few counts support this clonotype. The chain links TRBV28 to TRBJ1-1; tentative D call: TRBD1 (5 bases). The CDR3 has 16 amino acids. Trimming shortened V by 2 bases and J by 4 bases, and 17 bases separated the two germline ends. Germline CDR1 is MDHEN and CDR2 is SYDVKM. The CDR3 is CASSLDNPRVFTEAFF. CDR3 nucleotide sequence: TGTGCCAGCAGTTTAGATAATCCCAGGGTTTTCACTGAAGCTTTCTTT.

This clonotype was seen many times. The chain combines TRBV12-3 or TRBV12-4 with TRBJ1-4; no firm D call. V was pared by 4 bases and J by 7 bases, with 13 bases between. The CDR3 runs 14 residues. DNA of the CDR3: TGTGCCAGCAGTTCGCCGGCAGGCGGTGAAAAACTGTTTTTT. This sequence encodes CASSSPAGGEKLFF.

The J gene is TRBJ2-1, the V gene TRBV9; 8 bases are a match to TRBD2. Trimming removed 2 bases from V and 5 bases from J; junction bases left unmatched: 3. Germline CDR1 is SGDLS and CDR2 is YYNGEE. The CDR3 spans 14 residues. CDR3 residues: CASSVIAGNNEQFF. The DNA of the CDR3 is TGTGCCAGCAGCGTTATAGCGGGGAACAATGAGCAGTTCTTC. Based on the CDR3 plus reference TRBV9 and TRBJ2-1, the full variable domain is DSGVTQTPKHLITATGQRVTLRCSPRSGDLSVYWYQQSLDQGLQFLIQYYNGEERAKGNILERFSAQQFPDLHSELNLSSLELGDSALYFCASSVIAGNNEQFFGPGTRLTVL.

V gene TRBV6-5 combines with J gene TRBJ2-3, with D possibly being TRBD2 (6 bases). This CDR3 is built from 14 residues. V shed 7 bases and J shed 2 bases, with 13 bases lying between them. Per the germline V gene, CDR1 is MNHEY and CDR2 is SVGAGI. Here the CDR3 reads CASTAGNPTDTQYF. CDR3 nucleotides: TGTGCCAGCACCGCGGGGAACCCCACAGATACGCAGTATTTT.

The chain's CDR3 is CSARDLDKSDNQPQHF. In DNA form, the CDR3 reads TGCAGTGCTAGAGATCTCGATAAATCCGACAATCAGCCCCAGCATTTT. J is TRBJ1-5 and V is TRBV20-1, with D unresolved. V was trimmed by 0 bases and J by 3 bases, leaving 15 bases between them. The CDR3 spans 16 residues. CDR1 and CDR2 (germline): DFQATT, SNEGSKA (reference sequence).

The CDR3 region is CSVGRGGNTGELFF. For the CDR3, the DNA is TGCAGCGTTGGGCGGGGGGGAAACACCGGGGAGCTGTTTTTT. This chain connects TRBV29-1 to TRBJ2-2; 9 positions match TRBD2. The CDR3 consists of 14 residues. Germline-derived CDR1 and CDR2 are SQVTM and ANQGSEA. V shed 4 bases, J shed 2 bases, and the junction held 2 bases outside the gene matches.

This clonotype was detected many times. V and J are TRBV27 and TRBJ2-2; a weak D match, TRBD1 (5 bases). The CDR3 extends over 14 amino acids. The germline gives CDR1 MNHEY, CDR2 SMNVEV (reference sequence). V lost 5 bases, J lost 1 base, and 8 bases lay in between. The CDR3 DNA reads as TGTGCCAGCAGTGAAGACAGGAACACCGGGGAGCTGTTTTTT. Amino acid sequence: CASSEDRNTGELFF.

The chain joins TRBV21-1 to TRBJ2-1; TRBD1 was called by the table and not checked on the DNA. TRBV21-1 is marked as a pseudogene. The CDR3 length is 15 residues. The chain's CDR3 is CASSKGTQGGGEQFF. The CDR3 region has the DNA TGTGCCAGCAGCAAAGGGACCCAGGGGGGCGGTGAGCAGTTCTTC.

This clonotype was observed a few times. The chain couples TRBV7-8 to TRBJ2-2; 8 positions match TRBD1. The V gene's germline CDR1 is SGHVS and CDR2 FQNEAQ. CDR3 length equals 16 residues. The J segment lost 4 bases and the V segment lost 5 bases, leaving 9 bases of the junction unmatched. The chain's CDR3 is CASSVGQGQGTGELFF. CDR3 bases: TGTGCCAGCAGCGTAGGACAGGGCCAGGGCACCGGGGAGCTGTTTTTT. Full variable domain (missing parts from reference TRBV7-8 and TRBJ2-2): GAGVSQSPRYKVAKRGQDVALRCDPISGHVSLFWYQQALGQGPEFLTYFQNEAQLDKSGLPSDRFFAERPEGSVSTLKIQRTQQEDSAVYLCASSVGQGQGTGELFFGEGSRLTVL.

This clonotype was picked up a small number of times. This rearrangement joins TRBV30 to TRBJ2-4; 7 nucleotides match TRBD2. There are 17 residues in the CDR3. Germline assignment: CDR1 GTSNPN and CDR2 SVGIG (reference sequence). Trimming at V came to 0 bases and at J to 1 base, leaving 9 bases not matched to a gene. In DNA form, the CDR3 reads TGTGCCTGGAGTGTCTGGGCGGGGGATCTCGCCAAAAACATTCAGTACTTC. This encodes CAWSVWAGDLAKNIQYF.

The chain joins TRBV5-1 to TRBJ1-4; no reliable D call. Germline-derived CDR1 and CDR2 are SGHRS and YFSETQ. V was shortened by 7 bases and J by 6 bases, with 13 bases between the two germline ends. The CDR3 totals 13 residues. CDR3 loop: CASGTALDEKLFF. CDR3 nucleotide sequence: TGCGCCAGCGGCACCGCGTTAGATGAAAAACTGTTTTTT. The full variable domain, rest sourced from reference TRBV5-1 and TRBJ1-4, is KAGVTQTPRYLIKTRGQQVTLSCSPISGHRSVSWYQQTPGQGLQFLFEYFSETQRNKGNFPGRFSGRQFSNSRSEMNVSTLELGDSALYLCASGTALDEKLFFGSGTQLSVL.

This clonotype was recorded many times. The gene calls are TRBV7-2 and TRBJ1-2; TRBD1 might be the D (6 bases). The CDR3 spans 15 residues. V lost 2 bases to trimming and J lost 2 bases, with 12 bases between them. CDR1 is SGHTA and CDR2 is FQGNSA in the germline V gene. CDR3 in amino acids: CASSLSRGSNYGYTF. The CDR3 coding sequence is TGTGCCAGCAGCTTATCCAGGGGATCCAACTATGGCTACACCTTC.

This clonotype was recorded a few times. The rearrangement uses TRBV4-1 and TRBJ2-3; D gene ambiguous. V lost 0 bases, J lost 8 bases, and 9 bases lay in between. Germline V CDR1 and CDR2: MGHRA, YSYEKL. CDR3 length: 13 amino acids. In nucleotides, the CDR3 is TGCGCCAGCAGCCAAGATGTCCGGGTTACGCAGTATTTT. This encodes CASSQDVRVTQYF.

The rearrangement links TRBV7-2 to TRBJ1-6; D gene ambiguous. V lost 5 bases, J lost 9 bases, and 11 bases lay in between. The CDR3 loop spans 13 amino acids. Germline V gives CDR1 SGHTA, CDR2 FQGNSA. CDR3 DNA sequence: TGTGCCAGCAGCCTAAGGATGGGTTCACCCCTCCACTTT. Its translation is CASSLRMGSPLHF.

This clonotype was seen many times. The J gene is TRBJ2-3, the V gene TRBV5-1; D unclear. The length of the CDR3 is 14 residues. V shed 6 bases and J shed 5 bases, with 16 bases lying between them. In germline, CDR1 is SGHRS, CDR2 YFSETQ. As DNA, the CDR3 is TGCGCCAGCAACGACCCGGGCAGCCAAGATACGCAGTATTTT. It codes for CASNDPGSQDTQYF.